A selection of T cell receptor beta chains follows, all from one sample in a study of early T cells in non-severe SARS-CoV-2 infection. TCRdb reprocessed the 5' RACE reads with MiXCR, giving one entry per CDR3 protein. The table has about 56,000 distinct CDR3 sequences, roughly a tenth seen once. Sequencing was performed on whole blood. These TCRs come from an adult who was a healthcare worker with PCR-confirmed SARS-CoV-2 infection or an uninfected control (not recorded which). The CDR3 runs from the conserved cysteine through the conserved F or W. Clone size appears in some rows only: once, few, many, or a class for an expanded clone.

j_call clone_size v_call cdr3_length cdr3_aa
TRBJ1-5 few TRBV7-2 13 CASTKDRNQPQHF
TRBJ1-5 few TRBV7-9 15 CASSLVGGGNQPQHF
TRBJ2-7 few TRBV12-3/TRBV12-4 16 CASTPTSGPGRGEQYF
TRBJ1-1 many TRBV18 17 CASSPTSPGAGGTEAFF
TRBJ2-3 - TRBV29-1 15 CSAPSGPGPTDTQYF
TRBJ2-1 many TRBV7-2 11 CASSPELAQFF
TRBJ2-5 - TRBV27 12 CASSQEGETQYF
TRBJ1-1 few TRBV9 14 CASSVGQMNTEAFF
TRBJ1-2 few TRBV2 12 CASRYPGRGYTF
TRBJ1-5 many TRBV2 14 CASNEQSRNQPQHF
TRBJ2-7 - TRBV12-3/TRBV12-4 12 CASRGARYEQYF
TRBJ1-1 - TRBV18 14 CASSPRQLVAEAFF
TRBJ2-1 many TRBV20-1 16 CSAFTSPQNVWNEQFF
TRBJ2-1 - TRBV18 13 CASSPDRGNEQFF
TRBJ2-5 many TRBV29-1 13 CSVEGLGLWTQYF
TRBJ1-3 many TRBV6-6 12 CASRTGGNTIYF
TRBJ2-3 many TRBV7-2 13 CASSPGGTDTQYF
TRBJ1-1 few TRBV7-6 13 CASSLAGNTEAFF
TRBJ2-2 few TRBV7-8 16 CASSRGGSGGTGELFF
TRBJ1-2 few TRBV29-1 12 CSVARQQHGYTF
TRBJ2-7 many TRBV6-2/TRBV6-3 12 CASSYYTYEQYF
TRBJ2-2 many TRBV27 16 CASSLDALISTGELFF
TRBJ2-1 many TRBV29-1 17 CSVESRGGDFLYNEQFF
TRBJ1-3 many TRBV5-6 14 CASSPQGSGNTIYF
TRBJ2-3 - TRBV20-1 14 CSASIAEEADTQYF
TRBJ1-2 few TRBV29-1 13 CSVDPQGSYGYTF
TRBJ2-1 few TRBV5-8 13 CASSLEARGEQFF
TRBJ2-4 many TRBV12-3/TRBV12-4 13 CASSRTGGTIQYF
TRBJ2-3 - TRBV12-2 19 CASRLDPGLAPRGTDTQYF
TRBJ1-1 once TRBV7-3 15 CASRTGGLMNTEAFF
TRBJ1-5 many TRBV6-2/TRBV6-3 13 CASSYSRIQPQHF
TRBJ1-6 many TRBV5-4 14 CASSLGVAGSPLHF
TRBJ1-2 - TRBV3-1 14 CASSHVGEAGGYTF
TRBJ2-2 many TRBV7-2 16 CASSPRDRGITGELFF
TRBJ2-3 - TRBV20-1 13 CSAKSPLTDTQYF
TRBJ1-2 many TRBV7-2 14 CASSLVGSDYGYTF
TRBJ2-3 many TRBV9 17 CASSVASGSLVGDTQYF
TRBJ2-1 many TRBV6-2/TRBV6-3 13 CASKTSAYNEQFF
TRBJ2-3 many TRBV4-3 16 CASSQVAGGGTDTQYF
TRBJ2-7 - TRBV20-1 13 CSAISSGGPVQYF
TRBJ2-7 many TRBV12-3/TRBV12-4 15 CASSLSLAGVGEQYF
TRBJ2-5 medium-sized TRBV27 14 CASSPTTPQETQYF
TRBJ2-5 - TRBV29-1 13 CSAGQGIQETQYF
TRBJ2-7 many TRBV18 13 CASRVDFSGEQYF
TRBJ1-1 few TRBV7-3 14 CASSVDGQNTEAFF
TRBJ1-3 - TRBV20-1 12 CSAPGPGNTIYF
TRBJ2-6 many TRBV7-3 16 CASSPPGIRGANVLTF
TRBJ2-7 - TRBV7-2 13 CASSLARTYEQYF
TRBJ2-1 few TRBV7-9 12 CASSSMYNEQFF
TRBJ2-1 many TRBV7-9 15 CASSLWAGSNNEQFF
TRBJ1-1 many TRBV25-1 15 CASSELEGMNTEAFF
TRBJ1-4 - TRBV28 12 CASMSLNEKLFF